The sequence of this T cell receptor beta chain was determined in a study of a mutant IDH1 vaccine in newly diagnosed glioma. Study overall: Once 4-6 weeks had passed after radiotherapy alone, vaccination started, or it started with temozolomide cycles. Patients under treatment included around 60% males and roughly 40% females and had a mean age of around 43 years. Radiotherapy, temozolomide, or both had been given previously, and both were given to most. Study conclusions and caveats: Top-clonotype changes in peripheral T cells seemed unrelated to pseudoprogression.

The CDR3 contains 16 residues. Germline assignment: CDR1 SGDLS and CDR2 YYNGEE. Between the trimmed V and J ends, which lost 0 bases and 4 bases, there was a span of 11 bases. The time point here: week 35, safety follow-up. The investigators gave 300 ug of mutant IDH1 20-mer peptide in each vaccine dose, together with topical imiquimod. Profiling relied on immunoSEQ multiplex PCR, and the TCRdb table lists in-frame clones only, not all of them. Among around 57,000 clones listed, approximately 80% were seen once. Note on this clone: Its specificity is unknown.

Sequenced here: PBMCs, sampled from a glioma patient whose treatment included an IDH1 peptide vaccine. The TCR sequence derives from a man aged 25-45 years with glioma. This rearrangement joins TRBV9 to TRBJ1-6; tentative D call: TRBD1 (6 bases). Written as DNA, the CDR3 is TGTGCCAGCAGCGTAGGGGTCGGACAGTATAATTCACCCCTCCACTTT. It translates to CASSVGVGQYNSPLHF.